This T cell receptor (beta chain) appears in the sequencing data of a study of blood T cell repertoires in COVID-19. About the study: Some COVID-19 samples were acute and others convalescent; all came from the United States, Italy and Spain. T cells, B-cell-depleted T cells, or PBMCs provided the cDNA or gDNA that served as material.

This clone was counted a single time. Per the authors' pipeline: Amplification from reference gene primers served as the basis for estimated nucleated cell counts. The method was immunoSEQ multiplex PCR; TCRdb's version includes in-frame clones alone and lacks a portion of them. The V and J calls and clone size are taken from that table; D and trimming were inferred from the DNA. The table shows roughly 120,000 clones, with approximately 87% occurring only once. Germline CDR1 SGHNT, CDR2 YENEEA. V was shortened by 5 bases and J by 7 bases, with 9 bases between the two germline ends. CDR3 length equals 12 residues.

This sequence originates from an older woman with acute or convalescent COVID-19. Sequencing input: peripheral blood. This chain uses TRBV11-3 with TRBJ2-1, with a weak D call TRBD1 (6 bases). CDR3: CASSTRGNEQFF. The CDR3 DNA is TGTGCCAGCAGCACCAGGGGTAATGAGCAGTTCTTC.